Included here is one TCR beta chain sequence, with context. Its antigen is as yet unknown. A much more abundant neighbour one base away suggests this may be a read error. This specimen belongs to a study of prognosis after radiotherapy for stage I lung cancer. Turning to the study itself: Newly diagnosed primary stage I lung tumors occurred in about 13 patients, and oligometastatic NSCLC after surgical resection of the primary tumor occurred in a few. Medically, all non-small cell lung cancer patients were deemed inoperable. Study-wide results and caveats: Gene usage of TRBV and TRBJ reportedly differed between patients with and without metastases. Counted unique TCR clones declined after stereotactic body radiation therapy (median approximately 9,600 versus 7,200).

CDR1 MNHEY and CDR2 SVGAGI come from the germline V gene. This CDR3 is 15 amino acids long. The V end was cut by 1 base, the J end by 2 bases, with 11 bases between. The genomic DNA TCR beta CDR3 region underwent two rounds of multiplex PCR. During first-round PCR, primers specific to each TRBV and TRBJ gene were used. TCRdb redid the calling of the multiplex PCR reads with MiXCR, one entry per CDR3 protein. The repertoire consists of about 51,000 distinct CDR3 sequences, with approximately 30% occurring once and the leading ten covering roughly 8.3%. The V call is TRBV6-5, the J call TRBJ2-5; D ambiguous. The source material was PBMCs, sampled before or after stereotactic body radiation therapy (not recorded which). This TCR came from a donor aged 50 or older with non-small cell lung cancer. This CDR3 reads CASSYCSPVQETQYF. DNA of the CDR3: TGTGCCAGCAGTTACTGTTCCCCCGTGCAAGAGACCCAGTACTTC.